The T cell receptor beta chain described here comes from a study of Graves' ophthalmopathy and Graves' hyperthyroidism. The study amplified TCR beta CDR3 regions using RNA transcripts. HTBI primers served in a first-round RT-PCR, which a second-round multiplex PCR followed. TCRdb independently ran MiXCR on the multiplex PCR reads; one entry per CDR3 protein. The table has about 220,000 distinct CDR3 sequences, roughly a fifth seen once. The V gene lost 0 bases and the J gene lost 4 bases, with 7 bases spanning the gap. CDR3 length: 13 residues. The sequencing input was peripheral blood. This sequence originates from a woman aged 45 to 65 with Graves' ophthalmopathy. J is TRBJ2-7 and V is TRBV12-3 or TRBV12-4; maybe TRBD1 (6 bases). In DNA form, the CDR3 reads TGTGCCAGCAGTTTAGCTACAGGGTACGAGCAGTACTTC. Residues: CASSLATGYEQYF.